These T cell receptor beta chains were read from a single sample in a study of graft-versus-host responses after intestinal transplantation. These TCRs' antigens remain unknown. TCRdb keeps only in-frame clones here, not all; method: immunoSEQ multiplex PCR. The table has about 110,000 clones, over 80% seen once. Sample: unstimulated CD4+ T cells sorted from spleen or lymph node cells, taken before transplant. These receptor sequences come from a human donor who was the organ donor for an intestinal transplant. Both conserved end residues are part of each CDR3. A D gene is named only where the DNA matches it firmly. A row's size may be missing; if present it is once, few, many or a size class.

V	J	D	size	DNA	CDR3
TRBV7-2	TRBJ2-7	TRBD2	NA	TGTGCCAGCACCATTAGCGGGGGGTATGAGCAGTACTTC	CASTISGGYEQYF
TRBV2	TRBJ1-2	NA	NA	TGTGCCAGCAGCGCAAATAACAGATTACTCTATGGCTACACCTTC	CASSANNRLLYGYTF
TRBV6-6	TRBJ2-7	TRBD1	NA	TGTGCCAGCAGTTACTCCGGGACAGGGTCCTACGAGCAGTACTTC	CASSYSGTGSYEQYF
TRBV7-9	TRBJ2-5	NA	NA	TGTGCCAGCAGCCGACTGCAGGGGGAGACCCAGTACTTC	CASSRLQGETQYF
TRBV7-9	TRBJ2-7	TRBD1	NA	TGTGCCAGCAGCTTACAAGGGGGCATCTACGAGCAGTACTTC	CASSLQGGIYEQYF
TRBV5-1	TRBJ1-1	NA	NA	TGCGCCAGCAGCTCCGGACAGAGCACTGAAGCTTTCTTT	CASSSGQSTEAFF
TRBV5-6	TRBJ2-3	NA	NA	TGTGCCAGCAGCGCGGACACTGGGATCACAGATACGCAGTATTTT	CASSADTGITDTQYF
TRBV5-4	TRBJ1-2	NA	NA	TGTGCCAGCAGCTTGGGAGGGGACTATGGCTACACCTTC	CASSLGGDYGYTF
TRBV5-5	TRBJ1-2	NA	NA	TGTGCCAGCAGCCAAGATTTATTGCCTACGGAGCATGGCTACACCTTC	CASSQDLLPTEHGYTF
TRBV6-6	TRBJ1-2	TRBD1	NA	TGTGCCAGCAGTTACACTGGGACAGGAGGCTATGGCTACACCTTC	CASSYTGTGGYGYTF
TRBV28	TRBJ1-2	NA	NA	TGTGCCAGCAGCGGCTATGGCTACACCTTC	CASSGYGYTF
TRBV7-8	TRBJ2-7	NA	few	TGTGCCAGCGGGGGAGATCTCGGTAGAAAGCAGTACTTC	CASGGDLGRKQYF
TRBV5-1	TRBJ2-2	TRBD1	few	TGCGCCAGCAGCTTGAGGCAGGGGGCAAGTGGGGAGCTGTTTTTT	CASSLRQGASGELFF
TRBV4-1	TRBJ2-3	NA	NA	TGCGCCAGCAGCCAGCTGGCAGGACCGACGACGATAAATACGCAGTATTTT	CASSQLAGPTTINTQYF